This TCR beta chain was sequenced for a study of CD8 T cells in Susac syndrome (dated by TCRdb to the late 2010s). About the investigation overall: The study used repertoire sequencing to test whether antigen drove CD8+ T cell activation and differentiation in Susac syndrome. The clonality of the CD8+ T cell repertoire was compared across about 12 healthy donors, around 14 Susac syndrome patients and around 16 multiple sclerosis patients. Findings and caveats that apply to the study as a whole: The number of individuals in the TCR sequencing and HLA analysis was recognized as being relatively small.

RNA was extracted using the RNeasy kit, and about 0.45 to 1 ug of the RNA was reverse transcribed with random hexamers. The immunoSEQ multiplex PCR assay, which covers 54 Vbeta and 13 Jbeta segments, was used to amplify TCR beta CDR3 regions. PCR amplification bias was corrected by using a synthetic template baseline for primer optimization and computational correction. Processing in the source paper ran as follows. Reads were assigned to V, D and J genes according to IMGT and analyzed in immunoSEQ Analyzer, with only productive sequences retained. Clonality was computed as one minus Shannon entropy normalized by log2 of the number of productive unique sequences. Public and private clones were assessed among the 100 most prevalent clones of each patient and control. Clones were defined as Susac-specific if absent from the healthy and MS cohorts, from over a thousand published viral clones and from other ImmuneACCESS disease sequences. Clones were called with MiXCR by TCRdb after fastp trimmed the public reads at Q25, and only in-frame beta chains were retained. When rows share a CDR3 protein, they turn into one entry using the most common DNA and genes. TCRdb, not the authors, supplied the V and J calls. This sample has fewer than 200,000 distinct CDR3 sequences in its table, and approximately 96% of those were observed once. The ten largest clones take up less than 0.2% of the sample.

High-throughput TCR beta sequencing profiled peripheral blood CD8+ and CD4+ T cells from healthy donors, Susac syndrome patients and multiple sclerosis patients. Multiple sclerosis controls were treatment-naive patients with stable or active relapsing-remitting disease fulfilling revised McDonald criteria. Bulk CD8+ and CD4+ T cells were purified by magnetic negative isolation, whereas CD8+ TEMRA cells were enriched by FACS. Blood was collected in EDTA tubes and processed within 24 hours, with PBMCs isolated through density gradient centrifugation. PBMCs intended for TCR sequencing were cryopreserved in liquid nitrogen and thawed later in a water bath at 37 degrees C. Purity of sorted or isolated CD4+, CD8+ and CD8+ TEMRA cells was at least 90%. Clipping removes 5 bases from V and 5 bases from J, with 8 as the unmatched junction base count. Looking up the germline V gene (reference sequence) yields CDR1 GTSNPN and CDR2 SVGIG. Spanning cysteine to phenylalanine, the CDR3 consists of 14 amino acids. Left in the record is the CDR3 DNA by itself, 42 bases read in frame from the first base.

About this clonotype itself: Its binding antigen is unknown. The record has no base qualities; no much larger clone is one base away.

The rearrangement combines TRBV30 with TRBJ2-2; 7 nucleotides in the junction match TRBD1. Material: CD8+ T cells from PBMCs. This TCR was recovered from a human donor with multiple sclerosis. The encoded CDR3 is CAWEGQWGTGELFF. The base sequence is TGTGCCTGGGAGGGACAGTGGGGGACCGGGGAGCTGTTTTTT.